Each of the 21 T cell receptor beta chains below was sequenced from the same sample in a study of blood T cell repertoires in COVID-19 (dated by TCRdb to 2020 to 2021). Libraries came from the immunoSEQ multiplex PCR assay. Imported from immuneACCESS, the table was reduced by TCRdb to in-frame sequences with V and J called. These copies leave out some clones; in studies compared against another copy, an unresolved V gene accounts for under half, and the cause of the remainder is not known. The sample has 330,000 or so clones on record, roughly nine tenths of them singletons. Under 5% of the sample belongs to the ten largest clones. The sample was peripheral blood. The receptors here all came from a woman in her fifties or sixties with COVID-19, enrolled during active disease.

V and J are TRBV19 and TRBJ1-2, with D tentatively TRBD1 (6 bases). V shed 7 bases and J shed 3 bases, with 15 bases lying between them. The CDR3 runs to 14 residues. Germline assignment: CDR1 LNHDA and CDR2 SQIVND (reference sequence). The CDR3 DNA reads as TGTGCCAGTACCACGAACAACAGGGACTATGGCTACACCTTC. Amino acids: CASTTNNRDYGYTF.

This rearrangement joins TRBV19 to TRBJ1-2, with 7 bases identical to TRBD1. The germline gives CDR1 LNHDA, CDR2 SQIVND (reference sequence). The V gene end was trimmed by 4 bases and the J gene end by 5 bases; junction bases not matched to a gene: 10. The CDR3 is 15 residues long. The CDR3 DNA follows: TGTGCCAGTAGTAAAGGACAGGATTCAAGTTATGGCTACACCTTC. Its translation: CASSKGQDSSYGYTF.

The CDR3 sequence: CASSGGGLNTEAFF. The CDR3 region has the DNA TGCGCCAGCAGTGGGGGGGGACTGAACACTGAAGCTTTCTTT. The V call is TRBV10-2, the J call TRBJ1-1, with D maybe TRBD1 (5 bases). Looked up from germline, CDR1 is WSHSY and CDR2 is SAAADI. This CDR3 spans 14 amino acids. Trimming left V 4 bases short and J 0 bases short, with 9 bases between.

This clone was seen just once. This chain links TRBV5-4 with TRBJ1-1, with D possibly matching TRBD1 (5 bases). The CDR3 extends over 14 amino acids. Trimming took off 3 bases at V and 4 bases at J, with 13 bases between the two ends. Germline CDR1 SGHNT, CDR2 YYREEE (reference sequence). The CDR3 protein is CASSSGTIGTEAFF. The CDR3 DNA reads TGTGCCAGCAGCTCCGGGACTATCGGCACTGAAGCTTTCTTT.

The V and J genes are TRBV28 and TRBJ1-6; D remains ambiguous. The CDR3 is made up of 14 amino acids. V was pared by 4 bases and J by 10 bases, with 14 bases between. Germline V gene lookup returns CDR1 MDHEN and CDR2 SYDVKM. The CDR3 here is CASSYPTYASPLHF. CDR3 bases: TGTGCCAGCAGTTACCCCACTTACGCATCACCCCTCCACTTT.

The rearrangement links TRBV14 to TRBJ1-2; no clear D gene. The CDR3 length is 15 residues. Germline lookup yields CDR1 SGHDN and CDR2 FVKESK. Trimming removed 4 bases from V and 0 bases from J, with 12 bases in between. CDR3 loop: CASSPLPAANYGYTF. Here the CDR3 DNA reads TGTGCCAGCAGCCCGCTCCCAGCGGCTAACTATGGCTACACCTTC.

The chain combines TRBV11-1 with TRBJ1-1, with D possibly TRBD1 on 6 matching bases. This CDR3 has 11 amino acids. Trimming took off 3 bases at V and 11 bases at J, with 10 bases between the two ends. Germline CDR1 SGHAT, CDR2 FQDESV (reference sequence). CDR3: CASSLGGQAFF. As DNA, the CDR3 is TGTGCCAGCAGCTTGGGGGGGCAGGCTTTCTTT.

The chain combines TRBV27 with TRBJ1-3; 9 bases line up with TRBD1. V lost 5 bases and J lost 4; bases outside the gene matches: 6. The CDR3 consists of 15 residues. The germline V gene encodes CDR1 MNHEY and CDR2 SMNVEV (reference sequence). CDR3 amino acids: CASSDYRGLGNTIYF. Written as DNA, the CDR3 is TGTGCCAGCAGTGACTACAGGGGGCTAGGAAACACCATATATTTT.

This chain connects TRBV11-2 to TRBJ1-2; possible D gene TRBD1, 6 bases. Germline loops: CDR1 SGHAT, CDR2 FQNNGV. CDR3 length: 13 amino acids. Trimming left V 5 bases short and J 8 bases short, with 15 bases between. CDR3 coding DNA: TGTGCCAGCAGCGGCAGGACAGTGGTCGGCTACACCTTC. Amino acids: CASSGRTVVGYTF.

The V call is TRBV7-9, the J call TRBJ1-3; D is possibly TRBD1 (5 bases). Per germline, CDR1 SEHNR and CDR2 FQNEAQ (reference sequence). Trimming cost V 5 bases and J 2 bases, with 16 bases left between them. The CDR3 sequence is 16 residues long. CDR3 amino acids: CASSPQRDFTGNTIYF. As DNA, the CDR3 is TGTGCCAGCAGCCCACAAAGGGACTTTACTGGAAACACCATATATTTT. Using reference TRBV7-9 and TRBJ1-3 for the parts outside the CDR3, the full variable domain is DTGVSQNPRHKITKRGQNVTFRCDPISEHNRLYWYRQTLGQGPEFLTYFQNEAQLEKSRLLSDRFSAERPKGSFSTLEIQRTEQGDSAMYLCASSPQRDFTGNTIYFGEGSWLTVV.

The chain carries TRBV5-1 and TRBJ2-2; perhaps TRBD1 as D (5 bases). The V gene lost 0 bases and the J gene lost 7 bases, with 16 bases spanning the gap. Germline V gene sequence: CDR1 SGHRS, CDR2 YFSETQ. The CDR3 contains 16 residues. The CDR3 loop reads CASSLGATQGRGELFF. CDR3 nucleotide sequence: TGCGCCAGCAGCTTGGGAGCGACGCAGGGCCGCGGGGAGCTGTTTTTT.

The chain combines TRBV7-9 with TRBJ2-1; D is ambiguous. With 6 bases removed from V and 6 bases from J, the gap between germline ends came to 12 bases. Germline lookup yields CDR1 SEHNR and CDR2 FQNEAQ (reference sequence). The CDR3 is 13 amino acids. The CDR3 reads CASRPPGINEQFF. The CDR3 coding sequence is TGTGCCAGCAGGCCTCCAGGAATCAATGAGCAGTTCTTC.

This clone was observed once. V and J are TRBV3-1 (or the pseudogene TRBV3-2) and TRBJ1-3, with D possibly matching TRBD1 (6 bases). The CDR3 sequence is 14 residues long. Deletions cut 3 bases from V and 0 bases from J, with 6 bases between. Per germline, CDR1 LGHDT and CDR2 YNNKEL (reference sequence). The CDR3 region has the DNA TGTGCCAGCAGCCACAGGGGCTCTGGAAACACCATATATTTT. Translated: CASSHRGSGNTIYF.

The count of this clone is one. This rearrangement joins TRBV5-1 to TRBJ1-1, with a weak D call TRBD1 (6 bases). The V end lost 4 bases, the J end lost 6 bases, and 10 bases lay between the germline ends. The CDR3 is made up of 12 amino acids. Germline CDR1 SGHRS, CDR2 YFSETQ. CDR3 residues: CASSARTAEAFF. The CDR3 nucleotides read TGCGCCAGCAGCGCCCGGACAGCTGAAGCTTTCTTT. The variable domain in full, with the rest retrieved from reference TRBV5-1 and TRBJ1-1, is KAGVTQTPRYLIKTRGQQVTLSCSPISGHRSVSWYQQTPGQGLQFLFEYFSETQRNKGNFPGRFSGRQFSNSRSEMNVSTLELGDSALYLCASSARTAEAFFGQGTRLTVV.

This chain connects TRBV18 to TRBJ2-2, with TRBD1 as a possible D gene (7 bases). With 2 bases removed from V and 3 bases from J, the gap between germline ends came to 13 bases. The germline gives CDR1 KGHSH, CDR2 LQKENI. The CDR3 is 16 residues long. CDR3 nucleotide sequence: TGTGCCAGCTCACCAAGGACAGGCGGGGACACCGGGGAGCTGTTTTTT. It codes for CASSPRTGGDTGELFF.

CDR3 coding DNA: TGTGCCAGTACTAAGACAGGAGTCTATGGCTACACCTTC. Translated: CASTKTGVYGYTF. The rearrangement uses TRBV19 and TRBJ1-2, with D possibly matching TRBD1 (6 bases). This CDR3 has 13 amino acids. Germline CDR1 is LNHDA and CDR2 is SQIVND (reference sequence). Trimming removed 7 bases at V and 4 bases at J, with 13 bases between. The full variable domain, in which reference TRBV19 and TRBJ1-2 provide the parts outside the CDR3, is DGGITQSPKYLFRKEGQNVTLSCEQNLNHDAMYWYRQDPGQGLRLIYYSQIVNDFQKGDIAEGYSVSREKKESFPLTVTSAQKNPTAFYLCASTKTGVYGYTFGSGTRLTVV.

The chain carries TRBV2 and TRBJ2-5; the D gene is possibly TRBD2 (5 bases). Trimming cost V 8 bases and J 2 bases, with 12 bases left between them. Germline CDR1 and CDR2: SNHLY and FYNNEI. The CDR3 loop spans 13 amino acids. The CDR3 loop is CASGGDRQETQYF. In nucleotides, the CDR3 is TGTGCCAGCGGAGGTGACCGACAAGAGACCCAGTACTTC.

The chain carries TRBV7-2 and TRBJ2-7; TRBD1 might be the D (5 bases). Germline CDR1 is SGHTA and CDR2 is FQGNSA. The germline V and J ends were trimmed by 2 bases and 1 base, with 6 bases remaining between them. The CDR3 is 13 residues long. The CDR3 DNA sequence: TGTGCCAGCAGCTTATCAGGGTCCTACGAGCAGTACTTC. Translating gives CASSLSGSYEQYF.

The CDR3 protein is CATSGTQGGDQPQHF. DNA of the CDR3: TGTGCCACCAGTGGAACTCAGGGGGGTGATCAGCCCCAGCATTTT. This chain connects TRBV24-1 to TRBJ1-5; 7 bases are a match to TRBD1. Germline V gene sequence: CDR1 KGHDR, CDR2 SFDVKD. The V segment lost 5 bases and the J segment 5 bases; nucleotides outside the gene matches: 8. This CDR3 contains 15 residues.

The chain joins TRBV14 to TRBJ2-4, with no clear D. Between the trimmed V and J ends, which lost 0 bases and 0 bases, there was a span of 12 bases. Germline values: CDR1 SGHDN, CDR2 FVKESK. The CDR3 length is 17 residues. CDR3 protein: CASSQDGRLLAKNIQYF. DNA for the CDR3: TGTGCCAGCAGCCAAGACGGCAGACTTCTAGCCAAAAACATTCAGTACTTC.

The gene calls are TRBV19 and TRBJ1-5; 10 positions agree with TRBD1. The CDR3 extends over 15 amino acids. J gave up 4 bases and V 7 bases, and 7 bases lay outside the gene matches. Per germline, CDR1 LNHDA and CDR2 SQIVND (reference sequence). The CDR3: CASMGWTGGNQPQHF. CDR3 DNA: TGTGCCAGTATGGGATGGACAGGGGGTAATCAGCCCCAGCATTTT.